The 10 T cell receptor beta chains below were found in one sample sequenced in a study of healthy donors' naive CD4 and CD8 T cells. TCR libraries were built from around 0.45 ug of total RNA by linear amplification. A single record per CDR3 protein comes from TCRdb applying MiXCR to the reads. The sample lists roughly 200,000 distinct CDR3 sequences, around 80% occurring once. What was sequenced was naive CD4+ and CD8+ T cells sorted from blood, pooled from several donors. These receptors all come from a pool of human donors in good health; the sample pools cells from several healthy donors.

The chain has TRBV6-5 and TRBJ2-7; D is unclear. Germline CDR1 MNHEY, CDR2 SVGAGI. This CDR3 comprises 16 residues. Trimming took 0 bases from V and 4 from J, leaving 16 bases between them. CDR3 nucleotides: TGTGCCAGCAGTTACTCGATTACCCGCGCGAAATACGAGCAGTACTTC. Protein: CASSYSITRAKYEQYF.

The rearrangement links TRBV29-1 to TRBJ1-1, with D possibly being TRBD1 (6 bases). Germline loops: CDR1 SQVTM, CDR2 ANQGSEA. V dropped 4 bases and J dropped 5 bases, with 11 bases sitting between them. There are 12 residues in the CDR3. The CDR3, as DNA: TGCAGCGTTGTACAGGGTTGGACTGAAGCTTTCTTT. This codes for CSVVQGWTEAFF.

The chain uses TRBV29-1 and TRBJ1-1; no clear D. There are 13 residues in the CDR3. Germline-derived CDR1 and CDR2 are SQVTM and ANQGSEA. Trimming left V 2 bases short and J 2 bases short, with 9 bases between. CDR3 DNA: TGCAGCGTTGAATCGGACCGAAACACTGAAGCTTTCTTT. Its protein product is CSVESDRNTEAFF.

This clonotype was counted between two and nine times. This chain joins TRBV18 and TRBJ1-2, with D tentatively TRBD1 (5 bases). The germline V gene encodes CDR1 KGHSH and CDR2 LQKENI. This CDR3 has 13 amino acids. Between the trimmed V and J ends, which lost 3 bases and 6 bases, there was a span of 11 bases. The CDR3 here is CASSPGQGDGYTF. The CDR3 bases are TGTGCCAGCTCACCTGGGCAGGGAGATGGCTACACCTTC.

The V call is TRBV5-6, the J call TRBJ1-1; D not resolved. The CDR3 contains 12 residues. The ends were cut back, 0 bases at V and 8 bases at J, with 8 bases in the middle. Germline V lookup: CDR1 SGHDT, CDR2 YYEEEE. Here the CDR3 reads CASSLGRGEAFF. The CDR3 DNA follows: TGTGCCAGCAGCTTGGGACGAGGGGAAGCTTTCTTT.

This chain uses TRBV4-3 with TRBJ1-1; D gene unclear. Trimming took off 1 base at V and 4 bases at J, with 7 bases between the two ends. Germline CDR1 LGHNA, CDR2 YSLEER. The CDR3 spans 13 residues. Written as DNA, the CDR3 is TGCGCCAGCAGCCAAGGGCAGTTCACTGAAGCTTTCTTT. Translation: CASSQGQFTEAFF.

This rearrangement joins TRBV19 to TRBJ2-7; D ambiguous. The CDR3 length is 13 residues. Per the germline V gene, CDR1 is LNHDA and CDR2 is SQIVND (reference sequence). Trimming took off 2 bases at V and 6 bases at J, with 11 bases between the two ends. The CDR3 DNA follows: TGTGCCAGTAGTATACGGGTGGGTGGCGAGCAGTACGTC. This encodes CASSIRVGGEQYV.

This sequence joins TRBV5-4 and TRBJ1-2; D is uncertain. The germline CDR1 and CDR2 sequences are SGHNT and YYREEE (reference sequence). The CDR3 length is 16 residues. Trimming removed 0 bases at V and 2 bases at J, with 14 bases between. The CDR3: CASSLGPGGLNYGYTF. The CDR3 DNA is TGTGCCAGCAGCTTGGGCCCTGGAGGGCTAAACTATGGCTACACCTTC. The whole variable domain, filled in from reference TRBV5-4 and TRBJ1-2, reads ETGVTQSPTHLIKTRGQQVTLRCSSQSGHNTVSWYQQALGQGPQFIFQYYREEENGRGNFPPRFSGLQFPNYSSELNVNALELDDSALYLCASSLGPGGLNYGYTFGSGTRLTVV.

This clonotype has more than one count but fewer than ten. The chain joins TRBV29-1 to TRBJ2-7, with 7 bases aligning to TRBD1. Germline CDR1 is SQVTM and CDR2 is ANQGSEA. The CDR3 consists of 13 residues. Trimming took 3 bases from V and 5 from J; bases not matched to a gene: 7. For the CDR3, the DNA is TGCAGCGTTGATAGTGACAGGGTTGACGAGCAGTACTTC. As protein: CSVDSDRVDEQYF.

The chain links TRBV4-2 to TRBJ1-3; weak D call: TRBD1 (5 bases). Trimming shortened V by 0 bases and J by 0 bases, and 9 bases separated the two germline ends. This CDR3 has 16 amino acids. Germline V gene data show CDR1 as LGHNA and CDR2 as YNFKEQ. CDR3 in amino acids: CASSQDGTVSGNTIYF. CDR3 DNA sequence: TGTGCCAGCAGCCAAGACGGGACGGTCTCTGGAAACACCATATATTTT.